A selection of T cell receptor beta chains follows, all from one sample in a study of blood T cell repertoires in COVID-19. Assay used: immunoSEQ multiplex PCR; TCRdb lists only in-frame clones, some missing. The sample lists about 250,000 clones; roughly 84% were seen once. The sequenced sample was peripheral blood. Receptor source: a human donor with COVID-19, enrolled during active disease. The donor label of this sample is uncertain. The CDR3 runs from the conserved cysteine through the conserved F or W.

TRBV3-1/TRBV3-2,TRBJ2-7,CASSHPQGAGQYEQYF
TRBV11-2,TRBJ2-5,CASSLDAGGGETQYF
TRBV12-5,TRBJ1-1,CASVRGTMNTEAFF
TRBV15,TRBJ2-1,CATSSGQVYNEQFF
TRBV5-1,TRBJ2-2,CASSWGQVLRGTGELFF
TRBV10-3,TRBJ2-1,CAISEGEGSYNEQFF
TRBV2,TRBJ1-5,CASSELQGGNQPQHF
TRBV19,TRBJ2-7,CASSQLAGQVSYEQYF
TRBV2,TRBJ2-5,CASSDHELGGGETQYF
TRBV5-1,TRBJ2-2,CASKRTENTGELFF
TRBV27,TRBJ2-7,CASSSRGDRERYEQYF
TRBV27,TRBJ1-2,CASSLNQGGRGRVGYTF
TRBV7-6,TRBJ2-5,CASSLGAGDRETQYF
TRBV10-2,TRBJ2-3,CASSDPRGTDTQYF
TRBV19,TRBJ1-2,CASSIDRSRGYTF
TRBV7-2,TRBJ1-2,CASSSGGYTNYGYTF
TRBV2,TRBJ1-1,CASRQDRAIGTEAFF
TRBV30,TRBJ2-5,CAWIRAGTQYF
TRBV15,TRBJ1-3,CATSRELQGATGNTIYF
TRBV6-1,TRBJ2-1,CASSEGGRAYNEQFF
TRBV7-8,TRBJ1-2,CASSLRAGHDYGYTF
TRBV30,TRBJ2-1,CAWSGGQRNNEQFF
TRBV18,TRBJ1-5,CASSLSRTEQPQHF
TRBV27,TRBJ2-1,CASSPDWDSYNEQFF
TRBV28,TRBJ1-5,CASSLYVGQRPQPQHF
TRBV6-2/TRBV6-3,TRBJ2-7,CASSSGVWEQYF
TRBV5-8,TRBJ1-1,CASSLLSYMNTEAFF
TRBV6-8,TRBJ2-7,CASSYSPGFSYEQYF
TRBV28,TRBJ2-5,CASSFASTQETQYF
TRBV28,TRBJ1-5,CASSLRDRGDQPQHF
TRBV29-1,TRBJ1-3,CSSSQGPGNTIYF
TRBV4-3,TRBJ2-3,CASSQDIFTPSTDTQYF
TRBV12-3/TRBV12-4,TRBJ1-5,CASSPQGNQPQHF
TRBV7-2,TRBJ1-6,CASSLAGRGNSPLHF
TRBV7-2,TRBJ1-6,CASSLDGFGYNSPLHF
TRBV15,TRBJ1-2,CATSPGADYGYTF